This T cell receptor (beta chain) was obtained from a study of radiotherapy plus CTLA-4 blockade in lung cancer. The germline gives CDR1 GTSNPN, CDR2 SVGIG (reference sequence). The CDR3 has 13 amino acids. V lost 2 bases, J lost 6 bases, and 13 bases lay in between. Only a few counts were recorded for this clone. Here immunoSEQ multiplex PCR was the method, and the copy in TCRdb shows in-frame clones only, minus some. The sample comprises 80,000 or so clones, less than 85% of which are singletons, and approximately 0.8% rests with the top ten. The receptor was isolated from a human donor with non-small cell lung cancer who had stable disease on radiotherapy plus ipilimumab. The rearrangement uses TRBV30 and TRBJ1-1, with D perhaps TRBD1 (5 bases). The source was peripheral blood, collected from a patient treated with radiotherapy plus ipilimumab. The CDR3 reads CAWSKRMGAEAFF. Written as DNA, the CDR3 is TGTGCCTGGAGTAAACGGATGGGGGCTGAAGCTTTCTTT.